The subject of this entry is one T cell receptor (beta chain). Per germline, CDR1 SGHVS and CDR2 FQNEAQ. The CDR3 is 13 amino acids. Trimming shortened V by 0 bases and J by 10 bases, and 10 bases separated the two germline ends. The source of the sample is a study of technical replicates of blood from a few donors. Produced via immunoSEQ multiplex PCR; TCRdb's table is partial and in-frame only. Among 100,000 or so clones listed, 95% to 96% were seen once. The V gene is TRBV7-8, the J gene TRBJ2-1; D is possibly TRBD1 (5 bases). The sequenced material came from T cells isolated from PBMCs. The receptor was derived from a human donor in good health. The CDR3 nucleotides are TGTGCCAGCAGCTTAGCAGGGGCTAGGGAGCAGTTCTTC. It yields the protein CASSLAGAREQFF.